The rows below give T cell receptor beta chains drawn from one sample of a study of blood T cell repertoires in COVID-19. Some clones are missing from TCRdb's copy, which holds only in-frame ones; the method was immunoSEQ multiplex PCR. Of some 120,000 clones listed, more than 75% were seen once; the top ten hold 3% to 4%. Sequences were obtained from peripheral blood. The receptors shown here come from a woman aged 60-70 years with acute or convalescent COVID-19. Each CDR3 is given with its conserved first and last residue. The D gene is left open where the match is weak. Some rows have no size entry. The others give once, few or many, or a class for an expanded clone.

cdr3_nt: TGCGCCAGCAGCTCTCAAGGACAGGCTGTTGAAAAACTGTTTTTT
cdr3_aa: CASSSQGQAVEKLFF
d_call: TRBD1
j_call: TRBJ1-4
clone_size: .
v_call: TRBV5-1

cdr3_nt: TGTGCCAGTAGTATGGGACAGCTCTATAATTCACCCCTCCACTTT
cdr3_aa: CASSMGQLYNSPLHF
d_call: TRBD1
j_call: TRBJ1-6
clone_size: .
v_call: TRBV19

cdr3_nt: TGCGCCAGCAGCAAGAGACAGGGGGCTGGAAACACCATATATTTT
cdr3_aa: CASSKRQGAGNTIYF
d_call: TRBD1
j_call: TRBJ1-3
clone_size: few
v_call: TRBV5-1

cdr3_nt: TGTGCCAGCAGTGTAGACAACCCGGGGTTCTATGGCTACACCTTC
cdr3_aa: CASSVDNPGFYGYTF
d_call: .
j_call: TRBJ1-2
clone_size: .
v_call: TRBV2

cdr3_nt: TGTGCCAGCAGCCAAAGGGGGCTAAGGGATGAGCAGTTCTTC
cdr3_aa: CASSQRGLRDEQFF
d_call: TRBD1
j_call: TRBJ2-1
clone_size: once
v_call: TRBV3-1/TRBV3-2

cdr3_nt: TGTGCCAGCAGCCCCCCAGGGAACCATGAGCAGTTCTTC
cdr3_aa: CASSPPGNHEQFF
d_call: .
j_call: TRBJ2-1
clone_size: .
v_call: TRBV7-2

cdr3_nt: TGTGCCAGCAGTTTAATCGCGGGGGGGGAGCAGTACTTC
cdr3_aa: CASSLIAGGEQYF
d_call: TRBD2
j_call: TRBJ2-7
clone_size: .
v_call: TRBV12-3/TRBV12-4

cdr3_nt: TGTGCCAGCAGCTTGGCTAGCGCCCCGAGCGATGAGCAGTTCTTC
cdr3_aa: CASSLASAPSDEQFF
d_call: .
j_call: TRBJ2-1
clone_size: .
v_call: TRBV5-4

cdr3_nt: TGTGCCAGCAGTTTAGGAGTGACTGAAGCTTTCTTT
cdr3_aa: CASSLGVTEAFF
d_call: .
j_call: TRBJ1-1
clone_size: .
v_call: TRBV12-3/TRBV12-4

cdr3_nt: TGTGCCAGCAGCTTAGGGGGGCGGTACAATGAGCAGTTCTTC
cdr3_aa: CASSLGGRYNEQFF
d_call: .
j_call: TRBJ2-1
clone_size: .
v_call: TRBV11-2

cdr3_nt: TGTGCCAGCAGTTACCAGGGGGTTCGACTCTACGAGCAGTACTTC
cdr3_aa: CASSYQGVRLYEQYF
d_call: TRBD1
j_call: TRBJ2-7
clone_size: .
v_call: TRBV6-5

cdr3_nt: TGTGCCAGCAGCCAAGCGACAGGGCGAAACTTCCCTCGCGCTTTCTTT
cdr3_aa: CASSQATGRNFPRAFF
d_call: TRBD1
j_call: TRBJ1-1
clone_size: .
v_call: TRBV3-1/TRBV3-2

cdr3_nt: TGTGCCAGCAGCGTACGGACAGGGATTAATGAAAAACTGTTTTTT
cdr3_aa: CASSVRTGINEKLFF
d_call: TRBD1
j_call: TRBJ1-4
clone_size: .
v_call: TRBV9

cdr3_nt: TGTGCCACCAGCAGTGATGCAGGGGAAGCTTTCTTT
cdr3_aa: CATSSDAGEAFF
d_call: .
j_call: TRBJ1-1
clone_size: .
v_call: TRBV15

cdr3_nt: TGTGCCTGGGGAGACAGGGGCTCTGGAAACACCATATATTTT
cdr3_aa: CAWGDRGSGNTIYF
d_call: TRBD1
j_call: TRBJ1-3
clone_size: .
v_call: TRBV30

cdr3_nt: TGTGCCAGCAGCCTCCGGTATAATGAGCAGTTCTTC
cdr3_aa: CASSLRYNEQFF
d_call: .
j_call: TRBJ2-1
clone_size: .
v_call: TRBV14

cdr3_nt: TGTGCCAGCAGTTTAGTTGGGGGGGACTACACCTTC
cdr3_aa: CASSLVGGDYTF
d_call: .
j_call: TRBJ1-2
clone_size: .
v_call: TRBV28

cdr3_nt: TGTGCCAGCAGCCTTAGCGGGAGGGCCTGGAATGAGCAGTTCTTC
cdr3_aa: CASSLSGRAWNEQFF
d_call: TRBD2
j_call: TRBJ2-1
clone_size: .
v_call: TRBV27

cdr3_nt: TGTGCCAGCAGCCGACGACAGGGGGCAAGGGGGAACACTGAAGCTTTCTTT
cdr3_aa: CASSRRQGARGNTEAFF
d_call: TRBD1
j_call: TRBJ1-1
clone_size: .
v_call: TRBV4-2

cdr3_nt: TGTGCCAGCAGCTTATCACCAGTCACCGGGGAGCTGTTTTTT
cdr3_aa: CASSLSPVTGELFF
d_call: .
j_call: TRBJ2-2
clone_size: many
v_call: TRBV11-3

cdr3_nt: TGTGCCAGCAGTGTCCCTAGAGATACGCAGTATTTT
cdr3_aa: CASSVPRDTQYF
d_call: .
j_call: TRBJ2-3
clone_size: .
v_call: TRBV2

cdr3_nt: TGTGCCACCAGTGATCAGGGACTAGCGGCGAACACCGGGGAGCTGTTTTTT
cdr3_aa: CATSDQGLAANTGELFF
d_call: TRBD2
j_call: TRBJ2-2
clone_size: .
v_call: TRBV24-1

cdr3_nt: TGTGCCAGCAGTTTAGATACTAGCGGGAGATACCCTTCAATCTACAATGAGCAGTTCTTC
cdr3_aa: CASSLDTSGRYPSIYNEQFF
d_call: TRBD2
j_call: TRBJ2-1
clone_size: .
v_call: TRBV28

cdr3_nt: TGTGCCAGCAGCTTAATCGGGCAGATGGGGCCAGAGACCCAGTACTTC
cdr3_aa: CASSLIGQMGPETQYF
d_call: .
j_call: TRBJ2-5
clone_size: .
v_call: TRBV7-9

cdr3_nt: TGTGCCAGCAGTGAAACCCACACGGGGAGCGGCTACACCTTC
cdr3_aa: CASSETHTGSGYTF
d_call: .
j_call: TRBJ1-2
clone_size: .
v_call: TRBV6-1

cdr3_nt: TGTGCCAGTAGTTTCGGGGAAGGTCAGCCCCAGCATTTT
cdr3_aa: CASSFGEGQPQHF
d_call: .
j_call: TRBJ1-5
clone_size: .
v_call: TRBV19

cdr3_nt: TGTGCCAGCACCCCGGGACAGGGTTTGGGGATGAACACTGAAGCTTTCTTT
cdr3_aa: CASTPGQGLGMNTEAFF
d_call: TRBD1
j_call: TRBJ1-1
clone_size: .
v_call: TRBV2

cdr3_nt: TGTGCCAGTACCGGGACTAGCGTTTACAATGAGCAGTTCTTC
cdr3_aa: CASTGTSVYNEQFF
d_call: TRBD2
j_call: TRBJ2-1
clone_size: .
v_call: TRBV27

cdr3_nt: TGTGCCAGCAGCTTAGTGTCGGGGTCGAACACTGAAGCTTTCTTT
cdr3_aa: CASSLVSGSNTEAFF
d_call: .
j_call: TRBJ1-1
clone_size: few
v_call: TRBV7-2

cdr3_nt: TGTGCCACCAGCAGAGGACCGGGACAGGGGAATGAAAAACTGTTTTTT
cdr3_aa: CATSRGPGQGNEKLFF
d_call: TRBD1
j_call: TRBJ1-4
clone_size: .
v_call: TRBV15

cdr3_nt: TGTGCCAGCGGAGTCTCTAACAATCAGCCCCAGCATTTT
cdr3_aa: CASGVSNNQPQHF
d_call: .
j_call: TRBJ1-5
clone_size: .
v_call: TRBV6-5

cdr3_nt: TGCAGCGTTGAAGGTAGCGGGAGGACAGATACGCAGTATTTT
cdr3_aa: CSVEGSGRTDTQYF
d_call: TRBD2
j_call: TRBJ2-3
clone_size: .
v_call: TRBV29-1

cdr3_nt: TGTGCCAGCAGTTTATGGGGGGGGATAAGGGACACTGAAGCTTTCTTT
cdr3_aa: CASSLWGGIRDTEAFF
d_call: .
j_call: TRBJ1-1
clone_size: few
v_call: TRBV28

cdr3_nt: TGCAGCGTTAGTGATAGAACTAGCGGGAGAAATGAGCAGTTCTTC
cdr3_aa: CSVSDRTSGRNEQFF
d_call: TRBD2
j_call: TRBJ2-1
clone_size: .
v_call: TRBV29-1

cdr3_nt: TGCGCCAGCACCCCGGGACAGGGACGGGACGAGCAGTACTTC
cdr3_aa: CASTPGQGRDEQYF
d_call: TRBD1
j_call: TRBJ2-7
clone_size: few
v_call: TRBV10-2

cdr3_nt: TGTGCCAGCAGCTTAGCCGGTGTGACAGCAGAGACCCAGTACTTC
cdr3_aa: CASSLAGVTAETQYF
d_call: .
j_call: TRBJ2-5
clone_size: .
v_call: TRBV7-9